Described below is a single T cell receptor beta chain sequence and its context. The target antigen is unknown. The data were obtained in a study of cytotoxic CD8 clonotypes in ibrutinib-treated CLL. Turning to the study itself: Samples averaged approximately 260,000 productive templates and some 96,000 productive rearrangements. Study observations and caveats: Baseline levels of clonality went above those of age-matched healthy donors and moved with circulating CD8+ T-cell counts.

Sequencing was performed with immunoSEQ multiplex PCR; in TCRdb, only in-frame clones are kept and a portion is missing. The sample lists hundreds of thousands of clones, about 75% occurring once. This CDR3 is 16 amino acids long. Per the germline V gene, CDR1 is MGHDK and CDR2 is SYGVNS. After removal of 3 bases from V and 2 bases from J, the junction contained 6 bases not matched to a gene. This TCR was sampled from a human donor with chronic lymphocytic leukemia. The V call is TRBV25-1, the J call TRBJ2-2, with 7 nucleotides matching TRBD2. Sequencing was performed on PBMCs, taken after 12 months of ibrutinib treatment. The CDR3 here is CASSDPGGLNTGELFF. The CDR3 coding sequence is TGTGCCAGCAGTGACCCCGGGGGGTTAAACACCGGGGAGCTGTTTTTT.